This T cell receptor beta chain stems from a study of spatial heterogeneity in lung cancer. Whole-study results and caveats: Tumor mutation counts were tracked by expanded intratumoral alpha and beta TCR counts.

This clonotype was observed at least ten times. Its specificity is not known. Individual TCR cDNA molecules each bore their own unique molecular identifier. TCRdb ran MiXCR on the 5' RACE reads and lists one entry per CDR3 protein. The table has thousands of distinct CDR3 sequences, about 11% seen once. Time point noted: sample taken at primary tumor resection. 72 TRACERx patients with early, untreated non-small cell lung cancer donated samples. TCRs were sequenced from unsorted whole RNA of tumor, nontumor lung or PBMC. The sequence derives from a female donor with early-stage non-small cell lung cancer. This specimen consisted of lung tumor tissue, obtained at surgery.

The CDR3 bases are TGTGCCAGCAGTGAATGGGACAGAGGGAACACCGGGGAGCTGTTTTTT. As protein: CASSEWDRGNTGELFF. The chain links TRBV25-1 to TRBJ2-2, with 7 bases identical to TRBD1. This CDR3 region has 16 residues. Trimming removed 1 base from V and 1 base from J; junction bases left unmatched: 3. Germline V gene sequence: CDR1 MGHDK, CDR2 SYGVNS. Together with reference TRBV25-1 and TRBJ2-2, the CDR3 gives the full variable domain: EADIYQTPRYLVIGTGKKITLECSQTMGHDKMYWYQQDPGMELHLIHYSYGVNSTEKGDLSSESTVSRIRTEHFPLTLESARPSHTSQYLCASSEWDRGNTGELFFGEGSRLTVL.